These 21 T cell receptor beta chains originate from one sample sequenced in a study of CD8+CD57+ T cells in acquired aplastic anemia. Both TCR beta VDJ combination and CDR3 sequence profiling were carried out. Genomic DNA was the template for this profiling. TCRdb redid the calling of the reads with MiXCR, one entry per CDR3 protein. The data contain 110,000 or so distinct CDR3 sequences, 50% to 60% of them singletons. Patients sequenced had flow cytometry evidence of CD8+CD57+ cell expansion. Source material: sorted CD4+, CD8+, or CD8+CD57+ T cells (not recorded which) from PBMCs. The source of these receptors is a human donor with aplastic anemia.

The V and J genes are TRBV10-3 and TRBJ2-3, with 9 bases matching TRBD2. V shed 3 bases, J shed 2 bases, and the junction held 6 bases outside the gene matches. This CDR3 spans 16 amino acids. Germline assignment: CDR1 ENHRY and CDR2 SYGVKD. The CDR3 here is CAISDPPSGITDTQYF. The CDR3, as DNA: TGTGCCATCAGTGACCCGCCTAGCGGGATCACAGATACGCAGTATTTT.

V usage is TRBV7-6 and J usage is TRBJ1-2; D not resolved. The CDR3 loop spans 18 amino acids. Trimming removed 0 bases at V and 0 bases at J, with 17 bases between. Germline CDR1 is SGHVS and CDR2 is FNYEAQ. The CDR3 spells CASSLARFDGTSNYGYTF. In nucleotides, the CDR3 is TGTGCCAGCAGCTTAGCCCGTTTTGACGGCACTTCTAACTATGGCTACACCTTC. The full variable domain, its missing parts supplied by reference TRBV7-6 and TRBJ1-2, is GAGVSQSPRYKVTKRGQDVALRCDPISGHVSLYWYRQALGQGPEFLTYFNYEAQQDKSGLPNDRFSAERPEGSISTLTIQRTEQRDSAMYRCASSLARFDGTSNYGYTFGSGTRLTVV.

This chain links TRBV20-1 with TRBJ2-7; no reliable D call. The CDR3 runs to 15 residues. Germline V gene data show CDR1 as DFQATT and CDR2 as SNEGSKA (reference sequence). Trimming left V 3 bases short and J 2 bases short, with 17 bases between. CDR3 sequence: CSASSPAPQPYEQYF. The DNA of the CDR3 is TGCAGTGCTAGCAGCCCCGCCCCACAGCCCTACGAGCAGTACTTC.

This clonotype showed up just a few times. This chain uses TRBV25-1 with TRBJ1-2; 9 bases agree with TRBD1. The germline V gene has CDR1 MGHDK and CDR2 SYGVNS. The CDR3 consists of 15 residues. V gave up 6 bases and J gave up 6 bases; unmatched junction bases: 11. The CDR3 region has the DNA TGTGCCAGCAGGGATCCGGGACAGGGAACGCATGGCTACACCTTC. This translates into CASRDPGQGTHGYTF.

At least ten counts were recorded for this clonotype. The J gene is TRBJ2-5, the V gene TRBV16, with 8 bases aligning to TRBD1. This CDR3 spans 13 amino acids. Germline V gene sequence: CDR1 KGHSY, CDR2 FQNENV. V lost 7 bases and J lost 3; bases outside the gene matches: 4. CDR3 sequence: CASTQTGEETQYF. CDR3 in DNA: TGTGCCAGCACCCAGACAGGGGAAGAGACCCAGTACTTC.

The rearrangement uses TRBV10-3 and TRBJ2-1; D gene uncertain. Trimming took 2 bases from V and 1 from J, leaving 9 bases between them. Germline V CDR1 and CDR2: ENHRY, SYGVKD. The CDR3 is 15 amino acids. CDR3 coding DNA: TGTGCCATCAGTGAGCAAGCGTCGTCCTACAATGAGCAGTTCTTC. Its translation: CAISEQASSYNEQFF.

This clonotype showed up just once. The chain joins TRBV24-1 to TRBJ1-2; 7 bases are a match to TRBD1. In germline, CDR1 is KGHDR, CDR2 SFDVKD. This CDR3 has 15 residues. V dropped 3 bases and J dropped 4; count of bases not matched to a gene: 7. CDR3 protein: CATSDPPTGCYGYTF. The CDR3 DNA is TGTGCCACCAGTGATCCACCGACAGGGTGCTATGGCTACACCTTC.

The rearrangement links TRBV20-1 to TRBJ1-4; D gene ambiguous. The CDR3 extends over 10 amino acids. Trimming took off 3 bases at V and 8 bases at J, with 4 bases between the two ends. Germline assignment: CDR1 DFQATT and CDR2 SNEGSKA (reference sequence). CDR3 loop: CSASAEKLFF. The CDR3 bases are TGCAGTGCTAGTGCAGAAAAACTGTTTTTT.

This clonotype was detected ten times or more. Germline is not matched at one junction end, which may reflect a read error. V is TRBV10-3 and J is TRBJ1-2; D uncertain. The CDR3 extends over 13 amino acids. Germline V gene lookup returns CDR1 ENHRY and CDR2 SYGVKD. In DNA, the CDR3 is TGTGCCATCAGGGAGTTGACGGACTATGGCTACACCTTC. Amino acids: CAIRELTDYGYTF.

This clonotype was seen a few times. The CDR3 here is CASSFSGTEAFF. The CDR3, as DNA: TGTGCCAGCAGCTTTTCAGGAACTGAAGCTTTCTTT. The chain combines TRBV7-9 with TRBJ1-1; D ambiguous. CDR1 and CDR2 from the germline V gene are SEHNR and FQNEAQ (reference sequence). This CDR3 spans 12 amino acids. Trimming left V 3 bases short and J 5 bases short, with 7 bases between.

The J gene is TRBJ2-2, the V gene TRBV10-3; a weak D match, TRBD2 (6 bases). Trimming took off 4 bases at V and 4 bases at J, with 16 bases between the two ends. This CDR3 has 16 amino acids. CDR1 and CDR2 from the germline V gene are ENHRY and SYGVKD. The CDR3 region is CAISAIGGVSTGELFF. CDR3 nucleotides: TGTGCCATCAGTGCGATAGGCGGGGTGAGCACCGGGGAGCTGTTTTTT.

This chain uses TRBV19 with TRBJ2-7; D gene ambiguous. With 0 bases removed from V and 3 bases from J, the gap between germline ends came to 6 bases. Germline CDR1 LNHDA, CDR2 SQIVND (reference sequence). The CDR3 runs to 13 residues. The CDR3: CASSIDWRYEQYF. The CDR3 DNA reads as TGTGCCAGTAGTATAGATTGGCGCTACGAGCAGTACTTC.

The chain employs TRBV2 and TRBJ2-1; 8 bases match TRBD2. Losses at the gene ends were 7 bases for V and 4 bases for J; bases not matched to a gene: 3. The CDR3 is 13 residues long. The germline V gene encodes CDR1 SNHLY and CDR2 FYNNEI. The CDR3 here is CASMVAGYNEQFF. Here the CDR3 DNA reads TGTGCCAGCATGGTAGCGGGGTACAATGAGCAGTTCTTC.

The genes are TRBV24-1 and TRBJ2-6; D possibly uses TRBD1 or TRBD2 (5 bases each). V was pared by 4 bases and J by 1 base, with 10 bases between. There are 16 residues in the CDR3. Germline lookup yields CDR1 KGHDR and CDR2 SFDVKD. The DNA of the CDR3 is TGTGCCACCAGTGACCCAGGGAGATCTGGGGCCAACGTCCTGACTTTC. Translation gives CATSDPGRSGANVLTF.

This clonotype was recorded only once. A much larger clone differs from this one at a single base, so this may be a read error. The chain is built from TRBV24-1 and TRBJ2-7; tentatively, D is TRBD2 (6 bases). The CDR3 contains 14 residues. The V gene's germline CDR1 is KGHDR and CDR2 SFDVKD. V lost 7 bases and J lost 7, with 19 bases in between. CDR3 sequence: CATRTTGSRQEQYF. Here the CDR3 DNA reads TGTGCCACCAGGACCACCGGGAGCCGGCAAGAGCAGTACTTC.

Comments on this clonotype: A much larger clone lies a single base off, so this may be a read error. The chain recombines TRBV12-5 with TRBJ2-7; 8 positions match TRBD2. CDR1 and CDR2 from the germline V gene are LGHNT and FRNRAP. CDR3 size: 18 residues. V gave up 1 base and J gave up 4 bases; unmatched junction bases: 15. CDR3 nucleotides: TGTGCTAGTGGTTTGGGGGCAATGGCTAGCGGGCGCGGGTACGAGCAGTACTTC. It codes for CASGLGAMASGRGYEQYF.

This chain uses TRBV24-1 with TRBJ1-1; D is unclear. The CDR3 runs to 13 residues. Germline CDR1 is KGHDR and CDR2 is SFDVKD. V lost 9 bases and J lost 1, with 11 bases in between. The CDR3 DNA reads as TGTGCCACCCGGGCAGGATGGAACACTGAAGCTTTCTTT. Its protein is CATRAGWNTEAFF.

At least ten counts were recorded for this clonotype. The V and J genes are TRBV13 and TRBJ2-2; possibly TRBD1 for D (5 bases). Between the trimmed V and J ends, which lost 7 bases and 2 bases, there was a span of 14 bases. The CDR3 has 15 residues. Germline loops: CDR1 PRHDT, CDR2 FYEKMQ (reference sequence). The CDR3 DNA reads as TGTGCCAGCACCCCTGACAGAACCAACACCGGGGAGCTGTTTTTT. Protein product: CASTPDRTNTGELFF. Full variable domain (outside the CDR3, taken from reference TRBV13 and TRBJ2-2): AAGVIQSPRHLIKEKRETATLKCYPIPRHDTVYWYQQGPGQDPQFLISFYEKMQSDKGSIPDRFSAQQFSDYHSELNMSSLELGDSALYFCASTPDRTNTGELFFGEGSRLTVL.

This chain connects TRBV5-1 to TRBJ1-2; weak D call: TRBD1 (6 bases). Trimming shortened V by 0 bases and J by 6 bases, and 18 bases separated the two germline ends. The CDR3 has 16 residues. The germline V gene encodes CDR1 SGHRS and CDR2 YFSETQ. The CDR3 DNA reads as TGCGCCAGCAGCTTGGATTTGGGCAGGGGAGGGAATGGCTACACCTTC. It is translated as CASSLDLGRGGNGYTF.

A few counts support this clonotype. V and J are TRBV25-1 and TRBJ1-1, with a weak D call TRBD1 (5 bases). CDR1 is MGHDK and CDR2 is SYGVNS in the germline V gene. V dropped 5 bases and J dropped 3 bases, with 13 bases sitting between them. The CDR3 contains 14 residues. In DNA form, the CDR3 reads TGTGCCAGCAGTCCCCCCCCGGGGGACACTGAAGCTTTCTTT. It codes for CASSPPPGDTEAFF.

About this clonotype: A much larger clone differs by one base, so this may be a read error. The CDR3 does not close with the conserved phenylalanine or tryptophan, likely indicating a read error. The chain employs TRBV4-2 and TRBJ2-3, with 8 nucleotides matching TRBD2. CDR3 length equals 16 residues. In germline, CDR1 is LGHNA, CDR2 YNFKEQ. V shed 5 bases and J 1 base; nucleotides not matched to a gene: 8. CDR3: CASSRAGGRGTDTQYS. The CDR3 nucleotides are TGTGCCAGCAGCAGGGCGGGGGGAAGAGGCACAGATACGCAGTATTCT.